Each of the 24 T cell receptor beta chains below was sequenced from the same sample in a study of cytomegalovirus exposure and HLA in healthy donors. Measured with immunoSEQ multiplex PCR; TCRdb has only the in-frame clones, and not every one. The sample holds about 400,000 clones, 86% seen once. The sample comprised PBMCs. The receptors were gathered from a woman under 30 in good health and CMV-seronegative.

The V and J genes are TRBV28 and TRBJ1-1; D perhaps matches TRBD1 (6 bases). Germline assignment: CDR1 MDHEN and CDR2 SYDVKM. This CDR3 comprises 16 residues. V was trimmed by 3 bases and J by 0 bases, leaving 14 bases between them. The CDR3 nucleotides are TGTGCCAGCAGTTTCCCCGGCGACAGGTTGAACACTGAAGCTTTCTTT. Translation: CASSFPGDRLNTEAFF.

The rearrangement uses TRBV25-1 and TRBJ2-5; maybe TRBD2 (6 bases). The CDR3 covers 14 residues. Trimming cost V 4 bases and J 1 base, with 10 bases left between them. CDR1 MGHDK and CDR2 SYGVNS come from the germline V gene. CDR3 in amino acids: CASSASGSQETQYF. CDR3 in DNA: TGTGCCAGCAGTGCCAGCGGGTCCCAAGAGACCCAGTACTTC.

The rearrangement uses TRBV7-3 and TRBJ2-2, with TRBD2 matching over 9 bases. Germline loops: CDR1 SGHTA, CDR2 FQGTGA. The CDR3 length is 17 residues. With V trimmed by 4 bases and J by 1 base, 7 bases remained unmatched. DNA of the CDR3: TGTGCCAGCAGCTCATACCTAGCGGGGAAGAACACCGGGGAGCTGTTTTTT. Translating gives CASSSYLAGKNTGELFF.

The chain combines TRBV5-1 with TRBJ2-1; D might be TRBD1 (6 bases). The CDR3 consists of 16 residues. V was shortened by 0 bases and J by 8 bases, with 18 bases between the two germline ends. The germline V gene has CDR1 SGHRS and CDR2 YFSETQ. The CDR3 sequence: CASSLGGQRSGDEQFF. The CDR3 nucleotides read TGCGCCAGCAGCTTGGGCGGACAGCGCTCTGGGGATGAGCAGTTCTTC.

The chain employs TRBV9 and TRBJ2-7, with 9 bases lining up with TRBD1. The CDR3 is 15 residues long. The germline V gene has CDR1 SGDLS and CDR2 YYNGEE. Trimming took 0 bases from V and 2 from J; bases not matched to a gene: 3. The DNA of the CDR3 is TGTGCCAGCAGCGTAGGACAGGGGGGCGCCTACGAGCAGTACTTC. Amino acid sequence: CASSVGQGGAYEQYF.

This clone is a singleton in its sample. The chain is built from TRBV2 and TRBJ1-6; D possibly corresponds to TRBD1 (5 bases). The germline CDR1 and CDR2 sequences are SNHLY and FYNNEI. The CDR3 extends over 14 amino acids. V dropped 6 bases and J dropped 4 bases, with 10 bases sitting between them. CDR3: CASRISGYNSPLHF. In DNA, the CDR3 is TGTGCCAGCAGAATCTCAGGGTATAATTCACCCCTCCACTTT.

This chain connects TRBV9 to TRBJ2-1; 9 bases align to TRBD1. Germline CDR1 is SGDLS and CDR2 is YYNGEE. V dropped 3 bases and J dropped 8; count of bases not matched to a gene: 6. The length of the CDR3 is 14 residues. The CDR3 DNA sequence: TGTGCCAGCAGCGCCCCGACAGGGGGGGATGAGCAGTTCTTC. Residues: CASSAPTGGDEQFF.

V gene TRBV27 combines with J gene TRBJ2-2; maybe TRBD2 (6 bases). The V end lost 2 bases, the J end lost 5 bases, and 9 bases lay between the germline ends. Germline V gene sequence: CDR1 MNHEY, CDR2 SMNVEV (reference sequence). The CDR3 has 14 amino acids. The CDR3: CASSLPGGTGELFF. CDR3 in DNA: TGTGCCAGCAGTTTACCAGGAGGGACCGGGGAGCTGTTTTTT.

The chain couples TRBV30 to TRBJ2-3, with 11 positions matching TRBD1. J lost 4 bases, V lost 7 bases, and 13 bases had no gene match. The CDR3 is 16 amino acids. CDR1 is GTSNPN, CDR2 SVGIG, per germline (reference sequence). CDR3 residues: CAFGQGARGRADTQYF. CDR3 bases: TGTGCCTTCGGACAGGGGGCGAGAGGGAGGGCAGATACGCAGTATTTT. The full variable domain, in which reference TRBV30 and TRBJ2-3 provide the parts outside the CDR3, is SQTIHQWPATLVQPVGSPLSLECTVEGTSNPNLYWYRQAAGRGLQLLFYSVGIGQISSEVPQNLSASRPQDRQFILSSKKLLLSDSGFYLCAFGQGARGRADTQYFGPGTRLTVL.

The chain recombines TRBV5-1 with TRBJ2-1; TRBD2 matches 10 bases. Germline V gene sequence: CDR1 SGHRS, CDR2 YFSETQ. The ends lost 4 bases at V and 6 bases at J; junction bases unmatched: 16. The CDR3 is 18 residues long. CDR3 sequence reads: CASSKDGSGGARLNEQFF. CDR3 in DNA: TGCGCCAGCAGCAAGGACGGCAGCGGGGGGGCCAGACTCAATGAGCAGTTCTTC.

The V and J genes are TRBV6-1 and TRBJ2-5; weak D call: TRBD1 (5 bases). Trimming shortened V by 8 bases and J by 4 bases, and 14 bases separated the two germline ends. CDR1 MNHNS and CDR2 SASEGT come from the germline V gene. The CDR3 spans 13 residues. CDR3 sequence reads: CASAWGQGETQYF. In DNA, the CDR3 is TGTGCCAGCGCCTGGGGCCAGGGAGAGACCCAGTACTTC.

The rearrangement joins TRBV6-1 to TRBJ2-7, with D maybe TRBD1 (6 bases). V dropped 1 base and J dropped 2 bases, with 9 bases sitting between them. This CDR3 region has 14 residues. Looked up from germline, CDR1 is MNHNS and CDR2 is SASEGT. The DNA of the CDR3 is TGTGCCAGCAGTGAAGATTGGACAGCCTACGAGCAGTACTTC. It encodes CASSEDWTAYEQYF.

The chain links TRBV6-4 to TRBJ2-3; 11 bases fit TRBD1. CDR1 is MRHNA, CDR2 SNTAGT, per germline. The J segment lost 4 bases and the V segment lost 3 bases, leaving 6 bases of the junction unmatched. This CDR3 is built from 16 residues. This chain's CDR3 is CASSEAGTGGSDTQYF. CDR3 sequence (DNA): TGTGCCAGCAGTGAGGCCGGGACAGGGGGTTCAGATACGCAGTATTTT.

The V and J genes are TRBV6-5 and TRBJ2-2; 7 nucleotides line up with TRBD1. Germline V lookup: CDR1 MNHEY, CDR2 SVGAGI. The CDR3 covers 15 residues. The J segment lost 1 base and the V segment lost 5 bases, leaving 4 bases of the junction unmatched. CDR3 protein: CASSLGTVNTGELFF. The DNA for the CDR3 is TGTGCCAGCAGTCTCGGGACAGTGAACACCGGGGAGCTGTTTTTT.

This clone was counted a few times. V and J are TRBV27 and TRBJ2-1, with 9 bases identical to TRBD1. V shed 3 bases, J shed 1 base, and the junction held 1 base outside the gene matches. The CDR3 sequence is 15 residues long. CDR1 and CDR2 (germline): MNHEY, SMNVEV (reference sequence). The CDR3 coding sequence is TGTGCCAGCAGTTTGGGACAGGGTTCCTACAATGAGCAGTTCTTC. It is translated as CASSLGQGSYNEQFF.

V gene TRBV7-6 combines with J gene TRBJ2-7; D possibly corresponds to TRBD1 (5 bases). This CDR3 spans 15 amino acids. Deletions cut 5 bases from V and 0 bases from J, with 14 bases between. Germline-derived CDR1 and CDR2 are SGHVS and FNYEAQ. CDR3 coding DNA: TGTGCCAGCAGCCCCTTAAAGGGGAACTCCTACGAGCAGTACTTC. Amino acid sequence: CASSPLKGNSYEQYF. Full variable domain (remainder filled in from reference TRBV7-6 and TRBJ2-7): GAGVSQSPRYKVTKRGQDVALRCDPISGHVSLYWYRQALGQGPEFLTYFNYEAQQDKSGLPNDRFSAERPEGSISTLTIQRTEQRDSAMYRCASSPLKGNSYEQYFGPGTRLTVT.

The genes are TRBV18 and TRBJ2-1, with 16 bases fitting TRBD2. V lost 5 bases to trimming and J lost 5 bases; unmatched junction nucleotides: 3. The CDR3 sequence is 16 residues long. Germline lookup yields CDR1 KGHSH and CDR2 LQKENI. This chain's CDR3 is CASSLGLAGGDNEQFF. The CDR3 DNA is TGTGCCAGCTCATTGGGACTAGCGGGAGGGGACAATGAGCAGTTCTTC.

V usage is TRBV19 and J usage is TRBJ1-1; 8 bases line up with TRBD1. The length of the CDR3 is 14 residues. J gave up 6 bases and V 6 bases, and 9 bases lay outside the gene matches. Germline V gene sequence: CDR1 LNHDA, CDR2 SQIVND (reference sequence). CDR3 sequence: CASRRPGQGPEAFF. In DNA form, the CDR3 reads TGTGCCAGTAGAAGACCCGGACAGGGACCTGAAGCTTTCTTT.

CDR3 residues: CASSLETAYTEAFF. CDR3 nucleotide sequence: TGTGCCAGCAGCTTGGAGACAGCGTACACTGAAGCTTTCTTT. V is TRBV5-5 and J is TRBJ1-1; D is possibly TRBD1 (5 bases). Germline CDR1 and CDR2: SGHKS and YYEKEE (reference sequence). The ends were cut back, 0 bases at V and 3 bases at J, with 9 bases in the middle. The CDR3 contains 14 residues. Combining the CDR3 with reference TRBV5-5 and TRBJ1-1 gives the whole variable domain DAGVTQSPTHLIKTRGQQVTLRCSPISGHKSVSWYQQVLGQGPQFIFQYYEKEERGRGNFPDRFSARQFPNYSSELNVNALLLGDSALYLCASSLETAYTEAFFGQGTRLTVV.

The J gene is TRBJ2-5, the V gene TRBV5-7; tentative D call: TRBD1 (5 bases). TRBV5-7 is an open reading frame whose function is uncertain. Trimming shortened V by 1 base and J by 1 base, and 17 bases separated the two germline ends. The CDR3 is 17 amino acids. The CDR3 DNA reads TGTGCCAGCAGCTTGAGGGGAACACCCCAAATCCAAGAGACCCAGTACTTC. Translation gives CASSLRGTPQIQETQYF.

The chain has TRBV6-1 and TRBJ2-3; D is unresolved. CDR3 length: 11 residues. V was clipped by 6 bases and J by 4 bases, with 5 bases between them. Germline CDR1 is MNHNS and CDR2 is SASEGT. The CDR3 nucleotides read TGTGCCAGCAGCCCCTCAGATACGCAGTATTTT. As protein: CASSPSDTQYF.

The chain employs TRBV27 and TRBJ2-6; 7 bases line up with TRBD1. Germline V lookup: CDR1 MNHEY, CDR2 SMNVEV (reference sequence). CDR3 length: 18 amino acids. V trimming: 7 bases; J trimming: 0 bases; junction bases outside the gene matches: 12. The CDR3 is CASTNVRGWTSGANVLTF. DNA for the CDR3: TGTGCCAGCACCAACGTCAGGGGGTGGACCTCTGGGGCCAACGTCCTGACTTTC.

As DNA, the CDR3 is TGTGCCAGCAGCAAGCGAGGACAGACGTACCTGGTGAATTTCCTCACCTTC. Encoded protein: CASSKRGQTYLVNFLTF. The V gene is TRBV2, the J gene TRBJ1-2; a possible D gene is TRBD1 (6 bases). The CDR3 is made up of 17 amino acids. With 6 bases removed from V and 13 bases from J, the gap between germline ends came to 33 bases. Germline V gene lookup returns CDR1 SNHLY and CDR2 FYNNEI.

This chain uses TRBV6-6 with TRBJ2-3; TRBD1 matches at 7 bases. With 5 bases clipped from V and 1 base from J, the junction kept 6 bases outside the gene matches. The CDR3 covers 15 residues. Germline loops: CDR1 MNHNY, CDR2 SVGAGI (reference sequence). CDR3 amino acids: CASSPDRRRTDTQYF. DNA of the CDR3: TGTGCCAGCAGTCCGGACAGGAGACGCACAGATACGCAGTATTTT.